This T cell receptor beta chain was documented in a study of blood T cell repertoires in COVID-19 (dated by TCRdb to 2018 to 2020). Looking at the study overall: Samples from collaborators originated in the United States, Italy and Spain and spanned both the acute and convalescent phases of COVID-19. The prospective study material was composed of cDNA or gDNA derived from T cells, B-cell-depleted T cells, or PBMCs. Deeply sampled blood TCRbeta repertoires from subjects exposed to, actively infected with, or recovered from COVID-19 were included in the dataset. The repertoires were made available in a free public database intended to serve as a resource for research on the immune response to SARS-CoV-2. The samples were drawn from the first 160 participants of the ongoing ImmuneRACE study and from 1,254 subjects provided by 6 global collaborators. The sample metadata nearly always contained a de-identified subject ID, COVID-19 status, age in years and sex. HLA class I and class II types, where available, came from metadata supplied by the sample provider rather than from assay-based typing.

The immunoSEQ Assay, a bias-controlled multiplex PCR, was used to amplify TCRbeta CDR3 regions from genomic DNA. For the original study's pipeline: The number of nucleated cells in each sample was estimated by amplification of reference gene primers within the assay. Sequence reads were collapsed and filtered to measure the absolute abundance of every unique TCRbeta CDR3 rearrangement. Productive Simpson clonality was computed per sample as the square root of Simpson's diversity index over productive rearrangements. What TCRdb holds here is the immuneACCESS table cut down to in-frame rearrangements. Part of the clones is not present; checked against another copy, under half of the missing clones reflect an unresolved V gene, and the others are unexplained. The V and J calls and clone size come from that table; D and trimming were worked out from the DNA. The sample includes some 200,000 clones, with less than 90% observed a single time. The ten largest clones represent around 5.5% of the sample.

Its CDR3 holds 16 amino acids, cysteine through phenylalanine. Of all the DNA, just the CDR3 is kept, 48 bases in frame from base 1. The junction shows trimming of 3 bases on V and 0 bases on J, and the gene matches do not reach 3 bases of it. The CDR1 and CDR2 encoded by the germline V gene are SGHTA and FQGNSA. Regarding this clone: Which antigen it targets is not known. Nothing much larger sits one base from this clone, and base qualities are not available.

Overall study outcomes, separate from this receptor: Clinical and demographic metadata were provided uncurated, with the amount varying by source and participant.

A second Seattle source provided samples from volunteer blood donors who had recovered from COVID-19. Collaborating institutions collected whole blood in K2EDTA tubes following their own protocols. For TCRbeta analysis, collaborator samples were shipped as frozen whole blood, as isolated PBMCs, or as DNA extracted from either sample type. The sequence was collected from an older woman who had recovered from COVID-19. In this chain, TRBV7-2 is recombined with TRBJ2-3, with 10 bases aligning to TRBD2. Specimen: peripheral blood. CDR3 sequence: CASSFVAGGSTDTQYF. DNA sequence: TGTGCCAGCAGCTTCGTAGCGGGGGGAAGCACAGATACGCAGTATTTT.